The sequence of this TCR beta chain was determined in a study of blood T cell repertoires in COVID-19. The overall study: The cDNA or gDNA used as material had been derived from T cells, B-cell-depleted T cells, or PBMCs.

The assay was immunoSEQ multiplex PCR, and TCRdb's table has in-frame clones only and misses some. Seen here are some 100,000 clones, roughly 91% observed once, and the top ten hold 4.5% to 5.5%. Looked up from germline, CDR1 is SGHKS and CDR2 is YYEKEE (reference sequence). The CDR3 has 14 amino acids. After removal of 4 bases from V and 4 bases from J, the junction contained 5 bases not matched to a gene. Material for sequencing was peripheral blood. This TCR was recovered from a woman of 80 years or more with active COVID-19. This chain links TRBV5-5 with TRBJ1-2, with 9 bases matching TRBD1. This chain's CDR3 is CASSRDREIYGYTF. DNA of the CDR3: TGTGCCAGCAGCCGGGACAGGGAGATCTATGGCTACACCTTC.